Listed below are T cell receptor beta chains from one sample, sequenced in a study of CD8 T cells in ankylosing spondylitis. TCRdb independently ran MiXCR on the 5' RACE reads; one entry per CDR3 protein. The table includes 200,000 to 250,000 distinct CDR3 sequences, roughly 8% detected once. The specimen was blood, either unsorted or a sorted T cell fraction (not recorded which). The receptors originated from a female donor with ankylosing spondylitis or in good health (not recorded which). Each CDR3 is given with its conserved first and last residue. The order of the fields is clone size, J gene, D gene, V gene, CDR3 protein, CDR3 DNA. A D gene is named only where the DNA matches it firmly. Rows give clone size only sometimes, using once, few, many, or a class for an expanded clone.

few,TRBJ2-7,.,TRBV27,CTSGTYEQYF,TGTACCAGCGGAACCTACGAGCAGTACTTC
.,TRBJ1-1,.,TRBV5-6,CASSLDSGTEAFF,TGTGCCAGCAGCCTAGACAGCGGGACTGAAGCTTTCTTT
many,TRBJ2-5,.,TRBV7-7,CASSGGETQYF,TGTGCCAGCAGCGGGGGGGAGACCCAGTACTTC
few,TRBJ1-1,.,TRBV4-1,CASSQVEGGGTEAFF,TGCGCCAGCAGCCAAGTAGAGGGGGGTGGCACTGAAGCTTTCTTT
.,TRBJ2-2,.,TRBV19,CASRPQTDNTGELFF,TGTGCCAGTAGACCACAGACGGATAACACCGGGGAGCTGTTTTTT
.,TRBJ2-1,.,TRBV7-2,CASSLGSAGGSRDEQFF,TGTGCCAGCAGCTTAGGGTCTGCGGGTGGAAGTAGGGATGAGCAGTTCTTC
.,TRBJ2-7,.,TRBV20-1,CSAKSSYEQYF,TGCAGTGCTAAGAGCTCCTACGAGCAGTACTTC
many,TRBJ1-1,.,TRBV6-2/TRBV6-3,CASSRQENTEAFF,TGTGCCAGCAGTCGACAGGAGAACACTGAAGCTTTCTTT
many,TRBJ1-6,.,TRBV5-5,CASSSAGFPPNSPLHF,TGTGCCAGCAGCTCGGCCGGATTTCCTCCGAATTCACCCCTCCACTTT
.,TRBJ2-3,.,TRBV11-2,CASSFRSGERRDTDTQYF,TGTGCCAGCAGCTTTAGATCGGGAGAGCGGAGAGACACAGATACGCAGTATTTT
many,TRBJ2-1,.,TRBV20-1,CSASFKGDAYNEQFF,TGCAGTGCTAGTTTCAAAGGGGACGCCTACAATGAGCAGTTCTTC
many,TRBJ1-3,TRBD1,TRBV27,CASSPIQGGPGNTIYF,TGTGCCAGCAGTCCCATACAGGGGGGCCCTGGAAACACCATATATTTT
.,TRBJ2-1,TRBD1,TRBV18,CAGSPGTGVYNEQFF,TGTGCCGGCTCACCAGGGACAGGGGTCTACAATGAGCAGTTCTTC
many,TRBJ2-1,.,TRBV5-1,CASSLASRQFF,TGCGCCAGCAGCTTGGCGAGCCGTCAGTTCTTC
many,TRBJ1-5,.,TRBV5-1,CASSPSIDQPQHF,TGCGCCAGCAGCCCCTCTATAGATCAGCCCCAGCATTTT
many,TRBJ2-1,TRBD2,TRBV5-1,CASSLLTSGGDEQFF,TGCGCCAGCAGCTTGCTGACTAGCGGAGGGGATGAGCAGTTCTTC
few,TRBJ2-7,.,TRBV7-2,CASSLSGVPLMIPSYEQYF,TGTGCCAGCAGCTTATCCGGAGTTCCCCTTATGATTCCCTCCTACGAGCAGTACTTC
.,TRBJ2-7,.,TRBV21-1,CASRKRPGQSSYEQYF,TGTGCCAGCAGGAAAAGGCCGGGACAGAGCTCCTACGAGCAGTACTTC
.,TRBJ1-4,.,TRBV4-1,CASSQDEVPPANEKLFF,TGCGCCAGCAGCCAAGATGAAGTCCCCCCCGCTAATGAAAAACTGTTTTTT
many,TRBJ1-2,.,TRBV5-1,CASSGTGTYGYTF,TGCGCCAGCAGCGGGACGGGTACCTATGGCTACACCTTC
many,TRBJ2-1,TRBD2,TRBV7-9,CASSGRGGYNEQFF,TGTGCCAGTAGCGGGAGGGGAGGCTACAATGAGCAGTTCTTC
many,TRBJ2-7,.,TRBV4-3,CASSQDRKGATYEQYF,TGCGCCAGCAGCCAAGATAGAAAAGGAGCCACCTACGAGCAGTACTTC
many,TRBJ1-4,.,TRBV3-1,CASSQDRQRLFF,TGTGCCAGCAGCCAAGACAGACAGCGCCTGTTTTTT
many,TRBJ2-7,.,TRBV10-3,CAISPLTDSYEQYF,TGTGCCATCAGTCCCTTAACAGATTCCTATGAGCAGTACTTC
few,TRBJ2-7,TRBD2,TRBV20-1,CSGRLAGREQYF,TGCAGTGGCCGGCTAGCGGGAAGAGAGCAGTACTTC
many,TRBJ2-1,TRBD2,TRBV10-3,CAISLAGAISYNEQFF,TGTGCCATCAGTCTAGCGGGAGCTATATCCTACAATGAGCAGTTCTTC
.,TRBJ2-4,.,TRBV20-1,CSASSLGIQYF,TGCAGTGCTAGTAGTTTAGGCATTCAGTACTTC
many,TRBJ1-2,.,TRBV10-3,CAISDGKGGNGYTF,TGTGCCATCAGTGATGGGAAAGGTGGGAATGGCTACACCTTC
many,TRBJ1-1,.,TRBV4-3,CASSQAGGPEAFF,TGCGCCAGCAGCCAAGCGGGGGGGCCCGAAGCTTTCTTT
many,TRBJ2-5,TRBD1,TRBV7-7,CASSRQGETQYF,TGTGCCAGCAGCCGACAGGGTGAGACCCAGTACTTC
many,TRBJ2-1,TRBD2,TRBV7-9,CASSSSGRSVNEQFF,TGTGCCAGCAGTTCTAGCGGGAGATCGGTAAATGAGCAGTTCTTC
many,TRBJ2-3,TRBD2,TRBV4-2,CASSQDPGGSTDTQYF,TGTGCCAGCAGCCAAGACCCCGGGGGGAGCACAGATACGCAGTATTTT
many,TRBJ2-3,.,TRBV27,CASSLSAGSTDTQYF,TGTGCCAGCAGTTTATCGGCAGGCAGCACAGATACGCAGTATTTT
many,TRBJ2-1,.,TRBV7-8,CASSLGPEGYNEQFF,TGTGCCAGCAGCCTTGGGCCCGAGGGGTACAATGAGCAGTTCTTC
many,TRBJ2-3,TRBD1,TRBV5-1,CASSRQGDGTDTQYF,TGCGCCAGCAGCCGACAGGGAGACGGCACAGATACGCAGTATTTT
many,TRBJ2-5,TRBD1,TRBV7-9,CASSSTGEKEETQYF,TGTGCCAGCAGCTCGACAGGGGAAAAGGAAGAGACCCAGTACTTC
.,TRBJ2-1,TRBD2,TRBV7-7,CASSLEVGLAGGEQFF,TGTGCTAGCAGCTTAGAGGTGGGACTAGCGGGAGGAGAGCAGTTCTTC
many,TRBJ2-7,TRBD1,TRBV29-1,CSVSIQGVEQYF,TGCAGCGTTTCGATCCAGGGGGTGGAGCAGTACTTC
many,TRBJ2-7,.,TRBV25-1,CASSEFGNYEQYF,TGTGCCAGCAGTGAATTTGGCAACTACGAGCAGTACTTC
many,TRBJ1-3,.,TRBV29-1,CSVDGGGNTIYF,TGCAGCGTTGACGGGGGTGGAAACACTATATATTTT
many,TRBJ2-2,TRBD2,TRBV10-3,CAISARGTGELFF,TGTGCCATCTCGGCGCGGGGGACCGGGGAGCTGTTTTTT
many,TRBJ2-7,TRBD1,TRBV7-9,CASSLGGQGGEQYF,TGTGCCAGCAGCTTAGGGGGACAGGGAGGCGAGCAGTACTTC
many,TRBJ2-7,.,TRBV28,CASSLMSSRNYEQYF,TGTGCCAGCAGTCTCATGAGCAGCAGAAACTACGAGCAGTACTTC
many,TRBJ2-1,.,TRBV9,CASSVVPQGGNEQFF,TGTGCCAGCAGCGTAGTTCCGCAAGGGGGAAATGAGCAGTTCTTC
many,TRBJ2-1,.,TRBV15,CATSRETSPKLNEQFF,TGTGCCACCAGCAGAGAAACATCCCCTAAATTAAATGAGCAGTTCTTC
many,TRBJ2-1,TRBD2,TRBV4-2,CASSPNSGGSYNEQFF,TGTGCCAGCAGCCCCAATAGCGGGGGCTCCTACAATGAGCAGTTCTTC
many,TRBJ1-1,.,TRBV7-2,CASSIQVNTEAFF,TGTGCCAGCAGCATCCAGGTGAACACTGAAGCTTTCTTT
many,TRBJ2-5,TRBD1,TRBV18,CASSPTGGQETQYF,TGTGCCAGCTCGCCGACAGGGGGCCAAGAGACCCAGTACTTC